This TCR beta chain was identified in a study of cytomegalovirus exposure and HLA in healthy donors. General study results and limits: An assumption of roughly uniform sequencing depth across donors underlay the presence/absence analyses.

In the PCR, 60 Vbeta and 13 Jbeta primers were used. Produced via immunoSEQ multiplex PCR; TCRdb's table is partial and in-frame only. The profile shows 100,000 to 120,000 clones, 78% of them singletons. The CDR3 totals 14 residues. The V end was cut by 2 bases, the J end by 7 bases, with 14 bases between. The germline V gene has CDR1 SGHAT and CDR2 FQNNGV. A remark on this clone: Its antigen remains unidentified.

The sample consisted of PBMCs. The source is a man aged 30-40 years in good health and CMV-seronegative. This sequence joins TRBV11-2 and TRBJ1-1, with D possibly being TRBD1 (5 bases). This CDR3 is CASSLITGGVEAFF. The CDR3 coding sequence is TGTGCCAGCAGCTTAATAACCGGGGGGGTTGAAGCTTTCTTT. Variable domain in full (rest from reference TRBV11-2 and TRBJ1-1): EAGVAQSPRYKIIEKRQSVAFWCNPISGHATLYWYQQILGQGPKLLIQFQNNGVVDDSQLPKDRFSAERLKGVDSTLKIQPAKLEDSAVYLCASSLITGGVEAFFGQGTRLTVV.